This TCR beta chain is drawn from a study of cytomegalovirus exposure and HLA in healthy donors. A few counts support this clone. No antigen is known for it. Study-level points and caveats: V segments that were indistinguishable, TRBV6-2 and TRBV6-3 among them, were omitted from analysis. The authors confirmed in vitro that a few CMV-associated chains were specific for CMV antigens. Cytomegalovirus status was reportedly diagnosed by the classifier with high specificity and sensitivity.

V lost 2 bases to trimming and J lost 1 base, with 7 bases between them. CDR1 and CDR2 (germline): SGHKS, YYEKEE (reference sequence). The CDR3 runs to 14 residues. Nominally healthy donors provided the samples, though records likely missed some immune exposures. PCR primers comprised 60 Vbeta and 13 Jbeta primers. The assay was immunoSEQ multiplex PCR, and TCRdb's table has in-frame clones only and misses some. The sample includes under 200,000 clones, roughly 77% of them seen just once. The sample consisted of PBMCs. The receptor comes from a male donor in good health and CMV-seropositive. The J gene is TRBJ1-5, the V gene TRBV5-5; D is undetermined. The DNA for the CDR3 is TGTGCCAGCAGCTTCGACATGAGCAATCAGCCCCAGCATTTT. Residues: CASSFDMSNQPQHF.